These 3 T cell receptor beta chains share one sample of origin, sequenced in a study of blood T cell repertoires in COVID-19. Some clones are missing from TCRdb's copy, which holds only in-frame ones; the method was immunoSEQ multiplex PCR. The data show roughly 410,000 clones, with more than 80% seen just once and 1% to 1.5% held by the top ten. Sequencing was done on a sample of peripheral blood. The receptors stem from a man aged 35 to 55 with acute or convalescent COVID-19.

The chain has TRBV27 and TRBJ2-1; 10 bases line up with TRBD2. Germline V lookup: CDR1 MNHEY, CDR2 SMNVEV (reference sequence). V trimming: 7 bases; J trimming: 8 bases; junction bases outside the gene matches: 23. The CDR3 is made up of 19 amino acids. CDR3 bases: TGTGCCAGCACCAGGGACCCTAGCGGGAGTTCTTTGGGGTTGCATGAGCAGTTCTTC. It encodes CASTRDPSGSSLGLHEQFF.

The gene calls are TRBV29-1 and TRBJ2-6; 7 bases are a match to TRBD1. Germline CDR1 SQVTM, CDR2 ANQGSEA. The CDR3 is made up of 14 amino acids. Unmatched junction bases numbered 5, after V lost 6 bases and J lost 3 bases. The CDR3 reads CSVRQGGGANVLTF. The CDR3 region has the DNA TGCAGCGTACGACAGGGCGGTGGGGCCAACGTCCTGACTTTC.

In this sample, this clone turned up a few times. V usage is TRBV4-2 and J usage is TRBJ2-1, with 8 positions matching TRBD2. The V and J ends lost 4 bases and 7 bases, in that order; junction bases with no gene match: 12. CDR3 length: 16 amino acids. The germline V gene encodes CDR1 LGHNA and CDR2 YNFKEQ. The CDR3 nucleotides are TGTGCCAGCAGCCCGGAAAGCGGGAGACTGAAGAATGAGCAGTTCTTC. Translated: CASSPESGRLKNEQFF.